Presented here are 18 T cell receptor beta chains from one specimen sequenced in a study of cytomegalovirus exposure and HLA in healthy donors. The PCR ran on 60 Vbeta and 13 Jbeta primers. Sequencing used immunoSEQ multiplex PCR; TCRdb keeps in-frame clones, though not all of them. The sample totals 150,000 to 250,000 clones. Sequenced material: PBMCs. Receptors originate from a boy between 5 and 17 years old in good health and CMV-seronegative.

The chain recombines TRBV5-1 with TRBJ2-4; D might be TRBD1 (6 bases). CDR3 size: 13 residues. V lost 3 bases to trimming and J lost 9 bases, with 13 bases between them. Germline V gene sequence: CDR1 SGHRS, CDR2 YFSETQ. The DNA for the CDR3 is TGCGCCAGCAGCTCCGACAGGCCAAGCATTCAGTACTTC. This encodes CASSSDRPSIQYF.

The V call is TRBV1, the J call TRBJ2-3; TRBD2 is the table's D call, not checked against the DNA. TRBV1 is assigned pseudogene status. The CDR3 sequence is 14 residues long. CDR3 residues: CTSSQDPRGDTQYF. For the CDR3, the DNA is TGCACCAGCAGCCAAGACCCAAGAGGAGATACGCAGTATTTT.

The chain carries TRBV30 and TRBJ1-1; 7 bases map to TRBD1. V lost 3 bases to trimming and J lost 0 bases; unmatched junction nucleotides: 7. The V gene's germline CDR1 is GTSNPN and CDR2 SVGIG (reference sequence). CDR3 size: 15 residues. CDR3 coding DNA: TGTGCCTGGAGACCCGGGACAGCCTTGAACACTGAAGCTTTCTTT. Encoded protein: CAWRPGTALNTEAFF.

The gene calls are TRBV25-1 and TRBJ2-5, with D uncertain. The CDR3 totals 12 residues. Germline V gives CDR1 MGHDK, CDR2 SYGVNS. V dropped 7 bases and J dropped 7 bases, with 13 bases sitting between them. CDR3 nucleotides: TGTGCCAGCACCCGAGACCCAGGGACCCAGTACTTC. Translating it yields CASTRDPGTQYF.

This chain connects TRBV28 to TRBJ1-2, with D perhaps TRBD1 (6 bases). The CDR3 covers 14 residues. From germline, CDR1 is MDHEN and CDR2 SYDVKM. The ends were cut back, 7 bases at V and 5 bases at J, with 17 bases in the middle. CDR3 residues: CASNTRGPLYGYTF. CDR3 DNA sequence: TGTGCCAGCAATACCAGGGGTCCTTTATATGGCTACACCTTC.

The gene calls are TRBV11-2 and TRBJ1-2, with 7 nucleotides matching TRBD1. The CDR3 is 14 residues long. V lost 1 base, J lost 5 bases, and 4 bases stayed unmatched. Germline-derived CDR1 and CDR2 are SGHAT and FQNNGV. The CDR3 region has the DNA TGTGCCAGCAGCTTAGCCGGGACAGCGTATGGCTACACCTTC. Translated: CASSLAGTAYGYTF.

This chain uses TRBV25-1 with TRBJ1-5; tentatively, D is TRBD1 (5 bases). CDR1 and CDR2 (germline): MGHDK, SYGVNS. The CDR3 length is 16 residues. With 4 bases removed from V and 5 bases from J, the gap between germline ends came to 18 bases. CDR3 amino acids: CASSVPTVFRDQPQHF. The CDR3 DNA reads as TGTGCCAGCAGTGTTCCGACAGTTTTTAGAGATCAGCCCCAGCATTTT.

This chain links TRBV19 with TRBJ1-5; D ambiguous. V lost 4 bases and J lost 1, with 17 bases in between. Germline CDR1 is LNHDA and CDR2 is SQIVND (reference sequence). The CDR3 totals 17 residues. The CDR3 coding sequence is TGTGCCAGTAGTACTAACCCGGACCCGGGAAGCAATCAGCCCCAGCATTTT. It codes for CASSTNPDPGSNQPQHF.

Here the CDR3 DNA reads TGTGCCAGCAAACACAGGGAAGGCTACGAGCAGTACTTC. This encodes CASKHREGYEQYF. This chain uses TRBV2 with TRBJ2-7; D might be TRBD1 (6 bases). CDR1 is SNHLY, CDR2 FYNNEI, per germline. V lost 7 bases to trimming and J lost 3 bases, with 13 bases between them. The CDR3 consists of 13 residues.

In regard to this clone: At one boundary the junction diverges from the germline segment, which might be a read error. The chain recombines TRBV2 with TRBJ1-1; D is undetermined. CDR1 and CDR2 (germline): SNHLY, FYNNEI. This CDR3 region has 13 residues. The CDR3 loop reads CAGSGVRVWEAFF. The CDR3, as DNA: TGTGCCGGCAGTGGGGTGCGGGTCTGGGAAGCTTTCTTT.

The V and J genes are TRBV6-6 and TRBJ2-7; D call uncertain. Germline V gives CDR1 MNHNY, CDR2 SVGAGI (reference sequence). The CDR3 has 13 residues. The V gene lost 6 bases and the J gene lost 3 bases, with 12 bases spanning the gap. DNA of the CDR3: TGTGCCAGCAGACATCGTCTTAACTACGAGCAGTACTTC. Residues: CASRHRLNYEQYF.

Here the CDR3 DNA reads TGTGCCAGCGTATCGGGACTACCTAACAATGAGCAGTTCTTC. This gives the protein CASVSGLPNNEQFF. The chain joins TRBV2 to TRBJ2-1, with 7 bases fitting TRBD2. This CDR3 is built from 14 residues. Germline CDR1 SNHLY, CDR2 FYNNEI. V lost 8 bases and J lost 5; bases outside the gene matches: 9.

This chain links TRBV6-1 with TRBJ1-5; no firm D call. This CDR3 spans 14 amino acids. Trimming took off 8 bases at V and 0 bases at J, with 11 bases between the two ends. The germline V gene has CDR1 MNHNS and CDR2 SASEGT. The CDR3 protein is CASHSQYSNQPQHF. The CDR3 DNA sequence: TGTGCCAGCCACAGCCAATATAGCAATCAGCCCCAGCATTTT.

The chain uses TRBV2 and TRBJ2-2; D ambiguous. Between the trimmed V and J ends, which lost 5 bases and 5 bases, there was a span of 9 bases. Germline V gene sequence: CDR1 SNHLY, CDR2 FYNNEI. This CDR3 contains 13 residues. The CDR3 coding sequence is TGTGCCAGCAGTCGAACCGGGACCGGGGAGCTGTTTTTT. Translating it yields CASSRTGTGELFF.

The CDR3 protein is CASFRGQGNYGYTF. In DNA, the CDR3 is TGTGCCAGCTTCAGAGGACAGGGCAACTATGGCTACACCTTC. V and J are TRBV18 and TRBJ1-2, with TRBD1 matching over 8 bases. This CDR3 comprises 14 residues. Germline CDR1 is KGHSH and CDR2 is LQKENI. V trimming: 7 bases; J trimming: 2 bases; junction bases outside the gene matches: 6.

The V gene is TRBV4-2, the J gene TRBJ1-2; D not resolved. The germline gives CDR1 LGHNA, CDR2 YNFKEQ. Trimming took 0 bases from V and 0 from J, leaving 8 bases between them. CDR3 size: 15 residues. The CDR3 loop is CASSQDLSANYGYTF. DNA of the CDR3: TGTGCCAGCAGCCAAGATCTCTCCGCTAACTATGGCTACACCTTC.

The chain is built from TRBV19 and TRBJ2-1, with TRBD2 identical over 10 bases. This CDR3 spans 18 amino acids. Trimming removed 1 base from V and 0 bases from J; junction bases left unmatched: 6. Per the germline V gene, CDR1 is LNHDA and CDR2 is SQIVND (reference sequence). The CDR3 nucleotides read TGTGCCAGTAGTATAGTACTAGCGGGGAGAAGCTCCTACAATGAGCAGTTCTTC. It yields the protein CASSIVLAGRSSYNEQFF.

The rearrangement links TRBV30 to TRBJ1-3; no clear D gene. V was pared by 7 bases and J by 4 bases, with 8 bases between. CDR1 is GTSNPN, CDR2 SVGIG, per germline (reference sequence). The CDR3 loop spans 11 amino acids. The CDR3 here is CASAEGNTIYF. The CDR3 DNA reads TGTGCCTCGGCGGAAGGAAACACCATATATTTT.